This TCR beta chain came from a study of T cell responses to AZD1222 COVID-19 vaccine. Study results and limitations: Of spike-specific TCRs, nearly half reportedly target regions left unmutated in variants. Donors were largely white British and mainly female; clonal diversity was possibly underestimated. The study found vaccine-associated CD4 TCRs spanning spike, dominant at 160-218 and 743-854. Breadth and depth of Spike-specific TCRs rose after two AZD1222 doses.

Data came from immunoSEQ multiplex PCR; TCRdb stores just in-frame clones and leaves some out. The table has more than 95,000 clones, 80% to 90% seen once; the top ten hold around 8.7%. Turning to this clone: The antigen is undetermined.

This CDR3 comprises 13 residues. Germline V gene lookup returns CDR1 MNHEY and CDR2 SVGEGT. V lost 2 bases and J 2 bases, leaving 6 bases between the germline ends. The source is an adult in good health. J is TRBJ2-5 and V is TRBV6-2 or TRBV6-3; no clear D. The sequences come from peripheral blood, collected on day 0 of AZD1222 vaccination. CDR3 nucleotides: TGTGCCAGCAGTTACGGTTTACAAGAGACCCAGTACTTC. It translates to CASSYGLQETQYF.